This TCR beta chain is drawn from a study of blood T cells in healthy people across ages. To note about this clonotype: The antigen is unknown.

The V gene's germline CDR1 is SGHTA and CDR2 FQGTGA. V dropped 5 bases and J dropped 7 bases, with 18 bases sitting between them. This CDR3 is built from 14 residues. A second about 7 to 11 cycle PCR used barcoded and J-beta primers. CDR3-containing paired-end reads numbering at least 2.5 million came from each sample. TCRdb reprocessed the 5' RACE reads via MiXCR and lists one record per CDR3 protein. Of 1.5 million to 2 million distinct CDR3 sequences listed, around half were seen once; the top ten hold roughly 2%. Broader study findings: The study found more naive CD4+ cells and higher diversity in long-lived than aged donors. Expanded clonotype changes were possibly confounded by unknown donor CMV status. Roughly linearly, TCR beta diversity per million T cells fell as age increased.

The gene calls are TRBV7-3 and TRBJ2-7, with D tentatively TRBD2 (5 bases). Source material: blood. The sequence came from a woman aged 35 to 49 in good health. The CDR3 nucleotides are TGTGCCAGCAGCAGAGGGAGAACCTACAATGAGCAGTACTTC. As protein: CASSRGRTYNEQYF.